Shown below are 8 T cell receptor beta chains from a single sample sequenced in a study of OX40 agonist ivuxolimab in advanced cancers. Some clones are missing from TCRdb's copy, which holds only in-frame ones; the method was immunoSEQ multiplex PCR. Of about 33,000 clones listed, around four fifths are singletons. The sample in question was CD4+ or CD8+ T cells sorted from blood, obtained in a trial of the OX40 agonist ivuxolimab. The source of these receptors is an adult with an advanced solid tumor such as melanoma, head and neck, liver or kidney cancer.

The chain carries TRBV5-1 and TRBJ2-2; the D gene could be TRBD1 or TRBD2 (5 bases each). V lost 1 base and J lost 4, with 11 bases in between. The CDR3 has 15 amino acids. Per the germline V gene, CDR1 is SGHRS and CDR2 is YFSETQ. CDR3 coding DNA: TGCGCCAGCAGCTTGTACGGGGCGGGCACCGGGGAGCTGTTTTTT. Translation gives CASSLYGAGTGELFF.

This clone appeared once. The rearrangement joins TRBV6-5 to TRBJ2-1; no firm D call. CDR3 length: 13 residues. Germline V CDR1 and CDR2: MNHEY, SVGAGI. The ends were cut back, 0 bases at V and 5 bases at J, with 5 bases in the middle. CDR3 residues: CASSYSAHNEQFF. The CDR3 nucleotides are TGTGCCAGCAGTTACTCTGCCCACAATGAGCAGTTCTTC.

The genes are TRBV6-6 and TRBJ1-2, with D uncertain. V lost 4 bases, J lost 7 bases, and 10 bases lay in between. CDR1 is MNHNY, CDR2 SVGAGI, per germline (reference sequence). The CDR3 is 12 amino acids. The CDR3 DNA is TGTGCCAGCAGTTTCACTGGAAGTGGCTACACCTTC. Translated, it gives CASSFTGSGYTF.

The gene calls are TRBV2 and TRBJ1-2; possible D gene TRBD1, 6 bases. The V gene's germline CDR1 is SNHLY and CDR2 FYNNEI. V lost 3 bases, J lost 2 bases, and 7 bases lay in between. This CDR3 has 13 residues. Here the CDR3 DNA reads TGTGCCAGCAGTGACCAGGGGAACTATGGCTACACCTTC. It encodes CASSDQGNYGYTF. Variable domain in full (rest from reference TRBV2 and TRBJ1-2): EPEVTQTPSHQVTQMGQEVILRCVPISNHLYFYWYRQILGQKVEFLVSFYNNEISEKSEIFDDQFSVERPDGSNFTLKIRSTKLEDSAMYFCASSDQGNYGYTFGSGTRLTVV.

This clone was recorded a few times. For the CDR3, the DNA is TGCGCCAGCAGCTTGTGGGGGACAGGGGGTAATGAAAAACTGTTTTTT. The encoded protein is CASSLWGTGGNEKLFF. The gene calls are TRBV5-1 and TRBJ1-4; 11 bases map to TRBD1. CDR1 SGHRS and CDR2 YFSETQ come from the germline V gene. The CDR3 sequence is 16 residues long. Losses at the gene ends were 1 base for V and 4 bases for J; bases not matched to a gene: 3. Filled out from reference TRBV5-1 and TRBJ1-4, the complete variable domain reads KAGVTQTPRYLIKTRGQQVTLSCSPISGHRSVSWYQQTPGQGLQFLFEYFSETQRNKGNFPGRFSGRQFSNSRSEMNVSTLELGDSALYLCASSLWGTGGNEKLFFGSGTQLSVL.

The rearrangement links TRBV2 to TRBJ1-2; D might be TRBD1 (6 bases). The CDR3 has 13 amino acids. With 5 bases removed from V and 5 bases from J, the gap between germline ends came to 12 bases. Germline V lookup: CDR1 SNHLY, CDR2 FYNNEI. This CDR3 is CASSRNRDYGYTF. CDR3 DNA sequence: TGTGCCAGCAGTCGAAACAGGGATTATGGCTACACCTTC.

This chain joins TRBV2 and TRBJ1-6; 9 bases agree with TRBD1. Losses at the gene ends were 5 bases for V and 1 base for J; bases not matched to a gene: 3. CDR1 is SNHLY, CDR2 FYNNEI, per germline. The CDR3 totals 16 residues. This CDR3 reads CASSLQGASYNSPLHF. The CDR3 nucleotides are TGTGCCAGCAGTTTACAGGGGGCTTCCTATAATTCACCCCTCCACTTT.

The chain joins TRBV7-9 to TRBJ2-5; no clear D. Deletions cut 5 bases from V and 5 bases from J, with 15 bases between. Per the germline V gene, CDR1 is SEHNR and CDR2 is FQNEAQ (reference sequence). The CDR3 loop spans 14 amino acids. This chain's CDR3 is CASSPEVSSETQYF. The CDR3 nucleotides read TGTGCCAGCAGCCCCGAAGTGAGCTCGGAGACCCAGTACTTC. The full variable domain, with the rest looked up from reference TRBV7-9 and TRBJ2-5, is DTGVSQNPRHKITKRGQNVTFRCDPISEHNRLYWYRQTLGQGPEFLTYFQNEAQLEKSRLLSDRFSAERPKGSFSTLEIQRTEQGDSAMYLCASSPEVSSETQYFGPGTRLLVL.